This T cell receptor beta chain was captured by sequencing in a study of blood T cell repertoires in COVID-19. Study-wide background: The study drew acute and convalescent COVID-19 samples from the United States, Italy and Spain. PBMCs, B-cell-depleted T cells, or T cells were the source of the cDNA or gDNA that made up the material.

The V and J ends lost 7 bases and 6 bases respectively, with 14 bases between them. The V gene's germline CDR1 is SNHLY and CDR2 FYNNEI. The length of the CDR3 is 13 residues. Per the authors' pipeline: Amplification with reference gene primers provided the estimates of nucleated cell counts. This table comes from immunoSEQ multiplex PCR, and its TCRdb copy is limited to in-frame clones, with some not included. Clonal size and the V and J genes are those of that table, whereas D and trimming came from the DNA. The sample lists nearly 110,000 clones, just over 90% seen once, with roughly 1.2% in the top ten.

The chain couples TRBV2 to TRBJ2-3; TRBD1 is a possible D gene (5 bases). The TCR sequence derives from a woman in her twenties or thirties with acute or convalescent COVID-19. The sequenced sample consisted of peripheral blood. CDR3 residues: CASMDTNADTQYF. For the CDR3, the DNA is TGTGCCAGCATGGACACAAATGCGGATACGCAGTATTTT. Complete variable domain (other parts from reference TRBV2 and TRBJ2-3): EPEVTQTPSHQVTQMGQEVILRCVPISNHLYFYWYRQILGQKVEFLVSFYNNEISEKSEIFDDQFSVERPDGSNFTLKIRSTKLEDSAMYFCASMDTNADTQYFGPGTRLTVL.